A single sample is the source of the 17 T cell receptor beta chains below, sequenced in a study of shared clonotypes between healthy human individuals. TCRdb's table, derived via immunoSEQ multiplex PCR, lists solely in-frame clones and lacks some. The table lists over 300,000 clones, around 87% of them singletons. Sequencing input: memory CD8+ T cells sorted from blood. Subset in this sample: CD45RO+ cells pooled with CCR7-negative TemRA cells. The receptors shown here come from a man between 18 and 35 years old in good health.

The count of this clone is one. The V call is TRBV29-1, the J call TRBJ2-7; 8 bases are a match to TRBD1. The trim removed 5 bases at V and 1 base at J, leaving 4 bases unmatched. Germline lookup yields CDR1 SQVTM and CDR2 ANQGSEA. The CDR3 runs 13 residues. This chain's CDR3 is CSVRQGSSYEQYF. CDR3 nucleotides: TGCAGCGTTCGACAGGGGAGTTCCTACGAGCAGTACTTC.

The chain recombines TRBV13 with TRBJ2-1; tentatively, D is TRBD2 (5 bases). This CDR3 is built from 18 residues. Per the germline V gene, CDR1 is PRHDT and CDR2 is FYEKMQ (reference sequence). The ends were cut back, 4 bases at V and 2 bases at J, with 21 bases in the middle. CDR3 sequence: CASSSPGSLAGAYNEQFF. The DNA for the CDR3 is TGTGCCAGCAGCTCACCGGGGTCGCTAGCAGGCGCCTACAATGAGCAGTTCTTC.

The chain couples TRBV2 to TRBJ1-3; D unclear. CDR1 is SNHLY, CDR2 FYNNEI, per germline. The V and J ends lost 1 base and 4 bases respectively, with 8 bases between them. The CDR3 extends over 14 amino acids. This CDR3 reads CASSEVQSGNTIYF. The CDR3 nucleotides read TGTGCCAGCAGTGAAGTACAGTCAGGAAACACCATATATTTT.

This rearrangement joins TRBV29-1 to TRBJ2-1, with 12 positions matching TRBD2. Germline V gene data show CDR1 as SQVTM and CDR2 as ANQGSEA. The V and J ends lost 7 bases and 9 bases, in that order; junction bases with no gene match: 13. The CDR3 totals 15 residues. CDR3 coding DNA: TGCAGCGCCGCAGGGTCGACTAGCGGGAGCCTTGAGCAGTTCTTC. Amino acid sequence: CSAAGSTSGSLEQFF.

The V gene is TRBV18, the J gene TRBJ2-3, with unresolved D. Between the trimmed V and J ends, which lost 1 base and 0 bases, there was a span of 5 bases. Per the germline V gene, CDR1 is KGHSH and CDR2 is LQKENI. This CDR3 has 14 residues. CDR3 sequence: CASSPLRSTDTQYF. As DNA, the CDR3 is TGTGCCAGCTCACCACTGAGGAGCACAGATACGCAGTATTTT.

This chain connects TRBV7-6 to TRBJ2-7; tentative D call: TRBD2 (5 bases). In germline, CDR1 is SGHVS, CDR2 FNYEAQ. Trimming took off 5 bases at V and 3 bases at J, with 11 bases between the two ends. The CDR3 has 13 residues. The CDR3: CASSPAEDYEQYF. The CDR3 nucleotides read TGTGCCAGCAGCCCAGCGGAAGACTACGAGCAGTACTTC.

The genes are TRBV21-1 and TRBJ1-6. TRBV21-1 represents a pseudogene. The CDR3 is 15 residues long. The CDR3 bases are TGTGCCAGCAGCAATGGACCTCTGAAGAATTCACCCCTCCACTTT. This encodes CASSNGPLKNSPLHF.

In the case of this clone: Other DNA sequences in the same sample also yield this CDR3. The V call is TRBV2, the J call TRBJ2-1; 7 bases fit TRBD2. With V trimmed by 6 bases and J by 1 base, 3 bases remained unmatched. The CDR3 sequence is 14 residues long. CDR1 is SNHLY and CDR2 is FYNNEI in the germline V gene. This CDR3 is CASRPGLSYNEQFF. CDR3 DNA: TGTGCCAGCAGACCGGGACTATCCTACAATGAGCAGTTCTTC.

V gene TRBV30 combines with J gene TRBJ2-5, with a possible D match to TRBD1 (5 bases). This CDR3 has 14 amino acids. V was cut by 4 bases and J by 2 bases, with 14 bases left in between. The germline V gene encodes CDR1 GTSNPN and CDR2 SVGIG (reference sequence). CDR3 bases: TGTGCCTGGACCCACGAAGGGGATCAAGAGACCCAGTACTTC. It translates to CAWTHEGDQETQYF.

CDR3 in amino acids: CASSDSDSETQYF. As DNA, the CDR3 is TGCGCCAGCAGTGATTCGGATTCCGAGACCCAGTACTTC. This rearrangement joins TRBV10-2 to TRBJ2-5; D unclear. Looked up from germline, CDR1 is WSHSY and CDR2 is SAAADI. This CDR3 is 13 amino acids long. V lost 3 bases and J 5 bases, leaving 10 bases between the germline ends.

Note on this clone: The identical CDR3 is also encoded by other nucleotide sequences in the sample. The V call is TRBV7-2, the J call TRBJ1-1; D is unclear. The germline V and J ends were trimmed by 6 bases and 4 bases, with 9 bases remaining between them. The V gene's germline CDR1 is SGHTA and CDR2 FQGNSA. The CDR3 extends over 12 amino acids. CDR3 in DNA: TGTGCCAGCAGTCCCCTTGGCACTGAAGCTTTCTTT. Encoded protein: CASSPLGTEAFF.

V is TRBV12-5 and J is TRBJ2-1; 7 bases match TRBD1. V was clipped by 5 bases and J by 3 bases; unmatched bases: 13. This CDR3 is built from 17 residues. Per the germline V gene, CDR1 is LGHNT and CDR2 is FRNRAP. The CDR3 sequence is CASGRKKGAVGYNEQFF. The CDR3 DNA sequence: TGTGCTAGTGGTCGGAAGAAGGGGGCCGTCGGCTACAATGAGCAGTTCTTC.

In this sample, this clone turned up many times. The chain has TRBV13 and TRBJ2-1; 9 nucleotides line up with TRBD2. The CDR3 length is 15 residues. The V segment lost 4 bases and the J segment 6 bases; nucleotides outside the gene matches: 7. Germline CDR1 is PRHDT and CDR2 is FYEKMQ (reference sequence). The CDR3 here is CASSWRGSGSNEQFF. The CDR3 DNA reads as TGTGCCAGCAGCTGGAGGGGTAGCGGGAGCAATGAGCAGTTCTTC. The variable domain in full, completed from reference TRBV13 and TRBJ2-1, reads AAGVIQSPRHLIKEKRETATLKCYPIPRHDTVYWYQQGPGQDPQFLISFYEKMQSDKGSIPDRFSAQQFSDYHSELNMSSLELGDSALYFCASSWRGSGSNEQFFGPGTRLTVL.

This chain links TRBV7-9 with TRBJ2-1; the match to TRBD2 covers 13 bases. Trimming took 5 bases from V and 0 from J; bases not matched to a gene: 4. CDR3 size: 17 residues. Germline V gene data show CDR1 as SEHNR and CDR2 as FQNEAQ (reference sequence). CDR3 residues: CASSPGLAGSSYNEQFF. In DNA form, the CDR3 reads TGTGCCAGCAGCCCGGGACTAGCGGGGAGCTCCTACAATGAGCAGTTCTTC.

J is TRBJ2-5 and V is TRBV7-9; 10 bases agree with TRBD1. Trimming took 4 bases from V and 4 from J; bases not matched to a gene: 9. Germline V gene data show CDR1 as SEHNR and CDR2 as FQNEAQ (reference sequence). The CDR3 has 16 amino acids. The CDR3 nucleotides are TGTGCCAGCAGCTGGGAGGACAGGGGGGGATCAGAGACCCAGTACTTC. Its protein product is CASSWEDRGGSETQYF. Filled out from reference TRBV7-9 and TRBJ2-5, the complete variable domain reads DTGVSQNPRHKITKRGQNVTFRCDPISEHNRLYWYRQTLGQGPEFLTYFQNEAQLEKSRLLSDRFSAERPKGSFSTLEIQRTEQGDSAMYLCASSWEDRGGSETQYFGPGTRLLVL.

This clone was recorded once. The chain combines TRBV5-1 with TRBJ2-7; D may be TRBD1 or TRBD2 (6 bases each). Germline V gene lookup returns CDR1 SGHRS and CDR2 YFSETQ. The V end was cut by 0 bases, the J end by 4 bases, with 17 bases between. The length of the CDR3 is 16 residues. This CDR3 reads CASSLVGGPAKYEQYF. The CDR3, as DNA: TGCGCCAGCAGCTTGGTTGGGGGGCCGGCGAAGTACGAGCAGTACTTC.

This clone has only a few counts. The gene calls are TRBV28 and TRBJ2-3; 7 bases align to TRBD2. Germline V gene data show CDR1 as MDHEN and CDR2 as SYDVKM. CDR3 size: 15 residues. The J segment lost 4 bases and the V segment lost 4 bases, leaving 8 bases of the junction unmatched. In DNA form, the CDR3 reads TGTGCCAGCAGTTCTCTAGCGGAGAGGGCAGATACGCAGTATTTT. Protein: CASSSLAERADTQYF.